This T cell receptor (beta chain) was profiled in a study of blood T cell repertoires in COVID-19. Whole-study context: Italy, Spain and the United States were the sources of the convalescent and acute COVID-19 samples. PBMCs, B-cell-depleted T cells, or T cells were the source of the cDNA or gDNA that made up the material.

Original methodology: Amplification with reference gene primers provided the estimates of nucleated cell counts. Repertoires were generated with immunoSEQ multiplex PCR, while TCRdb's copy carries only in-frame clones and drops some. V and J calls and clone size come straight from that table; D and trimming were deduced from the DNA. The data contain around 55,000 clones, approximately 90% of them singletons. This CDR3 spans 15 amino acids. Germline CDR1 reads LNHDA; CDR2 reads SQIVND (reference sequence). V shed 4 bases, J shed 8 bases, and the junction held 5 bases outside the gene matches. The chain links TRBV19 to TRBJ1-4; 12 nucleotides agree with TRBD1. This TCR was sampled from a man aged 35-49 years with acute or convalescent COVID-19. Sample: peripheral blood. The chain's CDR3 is CASSRAGTGGEKLFF. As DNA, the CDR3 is TGTGCCAGTAGTAGAGCCGGGACAGGGGGCGAAAAACTGTTTTTT.